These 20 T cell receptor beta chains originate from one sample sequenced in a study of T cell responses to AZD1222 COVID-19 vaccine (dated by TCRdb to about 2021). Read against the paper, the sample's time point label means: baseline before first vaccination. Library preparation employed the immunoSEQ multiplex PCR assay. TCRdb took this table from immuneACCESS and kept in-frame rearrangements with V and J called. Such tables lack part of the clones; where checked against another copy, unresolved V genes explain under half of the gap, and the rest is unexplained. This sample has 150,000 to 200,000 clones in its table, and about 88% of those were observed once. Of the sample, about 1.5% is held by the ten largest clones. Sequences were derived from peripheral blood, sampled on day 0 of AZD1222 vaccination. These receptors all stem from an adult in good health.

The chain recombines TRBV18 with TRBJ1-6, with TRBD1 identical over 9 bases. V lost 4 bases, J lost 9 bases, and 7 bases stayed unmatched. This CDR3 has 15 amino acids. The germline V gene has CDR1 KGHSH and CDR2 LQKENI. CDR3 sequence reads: CASSQPGQGGSPLHF. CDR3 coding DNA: TGTGCCAGCTCACAGCCGGGACAGGGAGGTTCACCCCTCCACTTT. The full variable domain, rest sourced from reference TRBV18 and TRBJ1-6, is NAGVMQNPRHLVRRRGQEARLRCSPMKGHSHVYWYRQLPEEGLKFMVYLQKENIIDESGMPKERFSAEFPKEGPSILRIQQVVRGDSAAYFCASSQPGQGGSPLHFGNGTRLTVT.

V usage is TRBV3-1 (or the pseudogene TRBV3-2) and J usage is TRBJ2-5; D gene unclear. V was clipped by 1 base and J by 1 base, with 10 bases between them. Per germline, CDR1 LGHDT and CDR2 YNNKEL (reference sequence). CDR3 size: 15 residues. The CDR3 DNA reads TGTGCCAGCAGCCAAGCTCCACGCACCCAAGAGACCCAGTACTTC. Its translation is CASSQAPRTQETQYF.

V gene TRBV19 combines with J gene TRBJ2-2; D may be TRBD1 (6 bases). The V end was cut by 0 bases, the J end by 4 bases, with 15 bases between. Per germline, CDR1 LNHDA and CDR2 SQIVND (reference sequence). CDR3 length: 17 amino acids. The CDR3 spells CASSIDLYRVGTGELFF. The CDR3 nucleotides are TGTGCCAGTAGTATAGATTTATACAGGGTAGGCACCGGGGAGCTGTTTTTT.

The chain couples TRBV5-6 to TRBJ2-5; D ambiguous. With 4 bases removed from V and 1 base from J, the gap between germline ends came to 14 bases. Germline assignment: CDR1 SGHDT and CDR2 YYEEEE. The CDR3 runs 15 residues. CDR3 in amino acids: CASSLPSGGQETQYF. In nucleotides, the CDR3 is TGTGCCAGCAGCCTGCCCTCAGGCGGCCAAGAGACCCAGTACTTC. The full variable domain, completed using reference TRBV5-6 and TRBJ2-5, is DAGVTQSPTHLIKTRGQQVTLRCSPKSGHDTVSWYQQALGQGPQFIFQYYEEEERQRGNFPDRFSGHQFPNYSSELNVNALLLGDSALYLCASSLPSGGQETQYFGPGTRLLVL.

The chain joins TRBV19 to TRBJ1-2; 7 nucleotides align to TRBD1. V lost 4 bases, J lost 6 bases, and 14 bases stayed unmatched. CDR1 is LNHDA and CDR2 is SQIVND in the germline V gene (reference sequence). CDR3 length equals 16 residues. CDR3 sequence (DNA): TGTGCCAGTAGTAAAACTGGGACAGCGGAACTGAATGGCTACACCTTC. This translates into CASSKTGTAELNGYTF.

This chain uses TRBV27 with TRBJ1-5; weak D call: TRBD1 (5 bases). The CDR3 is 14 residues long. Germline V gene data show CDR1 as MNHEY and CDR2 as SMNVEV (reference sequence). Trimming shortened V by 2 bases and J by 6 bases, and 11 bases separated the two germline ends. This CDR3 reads CASSLQGVGQPQHF. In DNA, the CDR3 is TGTGCCAGCAGTTTACAGGGAGTAGGTCAGCCCCAGCATTTT.

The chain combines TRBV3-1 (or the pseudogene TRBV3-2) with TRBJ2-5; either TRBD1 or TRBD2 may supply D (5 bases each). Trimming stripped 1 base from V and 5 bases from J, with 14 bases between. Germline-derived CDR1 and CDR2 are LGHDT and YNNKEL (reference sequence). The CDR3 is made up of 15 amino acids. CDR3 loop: CASSQAGTARETQYF. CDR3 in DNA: TGTGCCAGCAGCCAAGCCGGGACCGCAAGGGAGACCCAGTACTTC.

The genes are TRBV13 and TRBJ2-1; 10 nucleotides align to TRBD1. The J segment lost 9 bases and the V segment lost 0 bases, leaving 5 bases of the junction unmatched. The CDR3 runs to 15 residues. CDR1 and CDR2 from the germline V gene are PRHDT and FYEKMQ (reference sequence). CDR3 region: CASSLGRQGASEQFF. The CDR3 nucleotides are TGTGCCAGCAGCTTAGGCAGACAGGGGGCTAGTGAGCAGTTCTTC.

CDR3 DNA: TGTGCCAGCAGACCAGGGGATGTCAGCAATCAGCCCCAGCATTTT. Protein product: CASRPGDVSNQPQHF. The gene calls are TRBV28 and TRBJ1-5; D is perhaps TRBD1 (6 bases). Germline-derived CDR1 and CDR2 are MDHEN and SYDVKM. This CDR3 contains 15 residues. Trimming took 6 bases from V and 1 from J, leaving 13 bases between them.

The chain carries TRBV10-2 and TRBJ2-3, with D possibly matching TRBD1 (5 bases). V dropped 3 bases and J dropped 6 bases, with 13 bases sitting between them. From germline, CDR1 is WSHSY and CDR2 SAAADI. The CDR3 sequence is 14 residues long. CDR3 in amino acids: CASSDTARADTQYF. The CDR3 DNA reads TGCGCCAGCAGTGATACGGCCAGGGCGGATACGCAGTATTTT.

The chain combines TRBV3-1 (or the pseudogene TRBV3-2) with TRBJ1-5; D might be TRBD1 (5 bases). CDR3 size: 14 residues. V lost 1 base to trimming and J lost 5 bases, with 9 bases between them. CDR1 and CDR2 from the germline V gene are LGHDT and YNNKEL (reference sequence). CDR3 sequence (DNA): TGTGCCAGCAGCCAAGCAGGGCTAGATCAGCCCCAGCATTTT. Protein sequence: CASSQAGLDQPQHF.

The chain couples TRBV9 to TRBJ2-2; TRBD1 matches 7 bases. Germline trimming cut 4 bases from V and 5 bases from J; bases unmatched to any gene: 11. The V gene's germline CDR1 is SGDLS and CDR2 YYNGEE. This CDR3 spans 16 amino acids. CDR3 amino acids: CASSPRTGVGTGELFF. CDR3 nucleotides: TGTGCCAGCAGCCCACGGACAGGCGTGGGGACCGGGGAGCTGTTTTTT.

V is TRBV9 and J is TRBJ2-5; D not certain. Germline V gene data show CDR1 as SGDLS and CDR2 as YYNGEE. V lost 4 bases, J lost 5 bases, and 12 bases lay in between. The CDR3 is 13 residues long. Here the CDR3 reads CASSPRIGETQYF. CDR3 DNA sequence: TGTGCCAGCAGCCCCAGGATCGGGGAGACCCAGTACTTC.

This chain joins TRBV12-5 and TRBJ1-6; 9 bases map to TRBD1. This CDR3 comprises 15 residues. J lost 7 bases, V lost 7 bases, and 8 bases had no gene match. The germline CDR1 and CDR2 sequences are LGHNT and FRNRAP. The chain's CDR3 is CASALSGTGNSPLHF. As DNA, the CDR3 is TGTGCTAGTGCCCTGTCGGGGACAGGGAATTCACCCCTCCACTTT.

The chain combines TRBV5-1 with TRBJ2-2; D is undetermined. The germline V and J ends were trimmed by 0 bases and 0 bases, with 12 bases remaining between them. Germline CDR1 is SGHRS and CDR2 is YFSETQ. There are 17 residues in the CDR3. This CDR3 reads CASSLVTAVSNTGELFF. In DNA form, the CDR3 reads TGCGCCAGCAGCTTGGTTACGGCCGTCTCGAACACCGGGGAGCTGTTTTTT.

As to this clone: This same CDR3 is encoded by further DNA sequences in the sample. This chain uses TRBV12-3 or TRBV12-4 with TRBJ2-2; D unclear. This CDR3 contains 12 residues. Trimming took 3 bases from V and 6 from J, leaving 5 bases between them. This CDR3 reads CASSLGAGELFF. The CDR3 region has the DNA TGTGCCAGCAGTTTGGGCGCCGGGGAGCTGTTTTTT.

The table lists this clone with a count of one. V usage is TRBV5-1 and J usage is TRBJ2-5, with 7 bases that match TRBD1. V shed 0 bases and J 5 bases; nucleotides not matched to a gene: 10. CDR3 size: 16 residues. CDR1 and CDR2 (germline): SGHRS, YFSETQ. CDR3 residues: CASSLGPGQPSETQYF. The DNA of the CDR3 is TGCGCCAGCAGCTTGGGGCCGGGACAGCCGTCCGAGACCCAGTACTTC.

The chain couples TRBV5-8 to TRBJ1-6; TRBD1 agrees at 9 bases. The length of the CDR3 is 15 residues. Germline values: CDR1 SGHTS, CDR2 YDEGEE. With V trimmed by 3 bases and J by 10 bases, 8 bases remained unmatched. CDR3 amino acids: CASSSRTGAESPLHF. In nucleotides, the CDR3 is TGTGCCAGCAGCTCACGGACAGGGGCGGAATCACCCCTCCACTTT.

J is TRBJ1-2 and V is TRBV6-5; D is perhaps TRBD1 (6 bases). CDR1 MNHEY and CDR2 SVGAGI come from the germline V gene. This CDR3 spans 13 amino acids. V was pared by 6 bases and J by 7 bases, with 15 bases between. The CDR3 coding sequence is TGTGCCAGCAGCAGAGACAGGCAAGGTGGCTACACCTTC. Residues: CASSRDRQGGYTF.

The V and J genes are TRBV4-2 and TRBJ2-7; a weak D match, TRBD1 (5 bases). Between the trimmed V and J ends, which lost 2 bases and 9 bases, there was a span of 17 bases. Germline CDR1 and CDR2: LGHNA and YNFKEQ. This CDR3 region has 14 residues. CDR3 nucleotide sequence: TGTGCCAGCAGCCAAAGAGGTCAGGGATCGGGGCAGTACTTC. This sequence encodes CASSQRGQGSGQYF.